Following are 19 T cell receptor beta chains from one sample sequenced in a study of T cells in Graves' hyperthyroidism and ophthalmopathy. RNA transcripts were the template for amplifying TCR beta CDR3 regions. Carried out on the TCR CDR3, a first-round RT-PCR used the HTBI primer set. TCRdb recomputed calls from the multiplex PCR reads with MiXCR, one row per CDR3 protein. The data hold nearly 750,000 distinct CDR3 sequences, with approximately 36% observed a single time. Sequences were obtained from blood. These receptors were taken from a woman between 40 and 55 years old with Graves' hyperthyroidism.

The chain joins TRBV5-8 to TRBJ1-4; D is uncertain. V was pared by 4 bases and J by 8 bases, with 12 bases between. CDR3 length: 13 residues. Germline V gene sequence: CDR1 SGHTS, CDR2 YDEGEE. The CDR3 loop is CASSRIGTEKLFF. Here the CDR3 DNA reads TGTGCCAGCAGCAGAATCGGCACAGAAAAACTGTTTTTT.

The rearrangement joins TRBV12-3 or TRBV12-4 to TRBJ2-3; no definite D call. There are 12 residues in the CDR3. Trimming stripped 3 bases from V and 8 bases from J, with 9 bases between. The CDR3 loop is CASSLDLGTQYF. The CDR3 DNA is TGTGCCAGCAGTTTGGACCTCGGTACGCAGTATTTT.

This clonotype was observed a handful of times. The CDR3 bases are TGTGCCAGCAGCTTTGGAGCGGGAATGACAGAGACCCAGTACTTC. Protein sequence: CASSFGAGMTETQYF. The chain uses TRBV7-2 and TRBJ2-5; 7 bases align to TRBD2. The germline CDR1 and CDR2 sequences are SGHTA and FQGNSA. After removal of 3 bases from V and 4 bases from J, the junction contained 8 bases not matched to a gene. The CDR3 totals 15 residues.

This clonotype was seen more than once but under ten times. The rearrangement uses TRBV19 and TRBJ1-2; D is perhaps TRBD1 (5 bases). The germline V gene encodes CDR1 LNHDA and CDR2 SQIVND (reference sequence). V shed 5 bases and J shed 4 bases, with 17 bases lying between them. The CDR3 is 15 residues long. CDR3 sequence reads: CASSAGGEGFYGYTF. The DNA of the CDR3 is TGTGCCAGTAGTGCTGGGGGGGAGGGATTCTATGGCTACACCTTC.

This clonotype has only a few counts. V gene TRBV12-3 or TRBV12-4 combines with J gene TRBJ1-5; 7 bases line up with TRBD1. The CDR3 spans 16 residues. Germline trimming cut 3 bases from V and 1 base from J; bases unmatched to any gene: 6. This CDR3 is CASSFRAGGSNQPQHF. CDR3 coding DNA: TGTGCCAGCAGTTTTCGGGCAGGGGGGAGCAATCAGCCCCAGCATTTT.

This clonotype was detected many times. The chain employs TRBV6-5 and TRBJ1-1; no definite D call. The CDR3 loop spans 12 amino acids. V was clipped by 6 bases and J by 4 bases, with 9 bases between them. Germline-derived CDR1 and CDR2 are MNHEY and SVGAGI. The CDR3 sequence: CASSVPGTEAFF. In DNA, the CDR3 is TGTGCCAGCAGCGTCCCAGGCACTGAAGCTTTCTTT.

Ten or more counts support this clonotype. The V call is TRBV11-2, the J call TRBJ1-3; D remains unclear. CDR3 length: 14 amino acids. Trimming left V 4 bases short and J 3 bases short, with 10 bases between. Germline values: CDR1 SGHAT, CDR2 FQNNGV. CDR3 in amino acids: CASSSPRFGNTIYF. DNA of the CDR3: TGTGCCAGCAGCTCCCCCCGGTTTGGAAACACCATATATTTT. Looking up the rest from reference TRBV11-2 and TRBJ1-3 gives the full variable domain: EAGVAQSPRYKIIEKRQSVAFWCNPISGHATLYWYQQILGQGPKLLIQFQNNGVVDDSQLPKDRFSAERLKGVDSTLKIQPAKLEDSAVYLCASSSPRFGNTIYFGEGSWLTVV.

The chain carries TRBV25-1 and TRBJ1-1; D not certain. The CDR3 runs 15 residues. The ends were cut back, 5 bases at V and 1 base at J, with 14 bases in the middle. CDR1 is MGHDK and CDR2 is SYGVNS in the germline V gene. CDR3 loop: CASSLWTGENTEAFF. The CDR3 region has the DNA TGTGCCAGCAGTCTGTGGACGGGAGAGAACACTGAAGCTTTCTTT.

This clonotype occurred a few times. The chain joins TRBV19 to TRBJ1-1; tentatively, D is TRBD1 (5 bases). The germline V gene encodes CDR1 LNHDA and CDR2 SQIVND (reference sequence). The CDR3 runs to 13 residues. Trimming cost V 0 bases and J 4 bases, with 6 bases left between them. The CDR3 here is CASSIDRATEAFF. In DNA, the CDR3 is TGTGCCAGTAGTATAGACAGGGCCACTGAAGCTTTCTTT.

CDR3 coding DNA: TGCGCCAGCAGTGATGAAGCTTTCTTT. It yields the protein CASSDEAFF. The chain uses TRBV10-2 and TRBJ1-1; D uncertain. Trimming cost V 3 bases and J 7 bases, with 0 bases left between them. The CDR3 consists of 9 residues. Germline values: CDR1 WSHSY, CDR2 SAAADI.

Only a few counts were recorded for this clonotype. The CDR3 DNA sequence: TGTGCCAGCAGTACGTCTAGCGGGCGGCAGTACTTC. Amino acid sequence: CASSTSSGRQYF. The chain uses TRBV6-2 or TRBV6-3 and TRBJ2-7; 8 positions match TRBD2. CDR3 length: 12 amino acids. Trimming at V came to 5 bases and at J to 9 bases, leaving 6 bases not matched to a gene. Germline V gene lookup returns CDR1 MNHEY and CDR2 SVGEGT.

The rearrangement links TRBV19 to TRBJ1-1; D is uncertain. Germline V gene lookup returns CDR1 LNHDA and CDR2 SQIVND (reference sequence). Trimming stripped 4 bases from V and 1 base from J, with 10 bases between. CDR3 size: 14 residues. CDR3 amino acids: CASSKITENTEAFF. The CDR3 coding sequence is TGTGCCAGTAGTAAAATAACAGAGAACACTGAAGCTTTCTTT.

In its sample, this clonotype was seen many times. The J gene is TRBJ1-2, the V gene TRBV19; 9 positions match TRBD1. V lost 7 bases, J lost 4 bases, and 10 bases stayed unmatched. This CDR3 has 15 residues. Germline-derived CDR1 and CDR2 are LNHDA and SQIVND (reference sequence). In DNA form, the CDR3 reads TGTGCCAGTAACTCTGGGACAGGGACGACCTATGGCTACACCTTC. This translates into CASNSGTGTTYGYTF.

CDR3 amino acids: CSAKGPNSGNTIYF. In DNA, the CDR3 is TGCAGTGCTAAGGGACCGAACTCTGGAAACACCATATATTTT. V is TRBV20-1 and J is TRBJ1-3, with D maybe TRBD1 (5 bases). With 4 bases removed from V and 0 bases from J, the gap between germline ends came to 10 bases. The germline gives CDR1 DFQATT, CDR2 SNEGSKA (reference sequence). CDR3 size: 14 residues.

This clonotype came up many times. The rearrangement uses TRBV12-3 or TRBV12-4 and TRBJ1-2; 9 positions match TRBD1. This CDR3 spans 13 amino acids. V gave up 5 bases and J gave up 8 bases; unmatched junction bases: 6. The CDR3 DNA sequence: TGTGCCAGCAGTCTACGACAGGGGGACGGCTACACCTTC. This translates into CASSLRQGDGYTF.

This clonotype was found a few times. The chain recombines TRBV4-1 with TRBJ1-3, with D possibly being TRBD1 (6 bases). Germline CDR1 and CDR2: MGHRA and YSYEKL. The germline V and J ends were trimmed by 0 bases and 5 bases, with 11 bases remaining between them. The CDR3 is 15 amino acids. CDR3 nucleotide sequence: TGCGCCAGCAGCCAAGATCCAGGGGAAAGAAACACCATATATTTT. Translation: CASSQDPGERNTIYF.

This clonotype was observed at least ten times. The gene calls are TRBV19 and TRBJ1-1, with no clear D. The germline V and J ends were trimmed by 3 bases and 4 bases, with 3 bases remaining between them. There are 11 residues in the CDR3. Germline V CDR1 and CDR2: LNHDA, SQIVND (reference sequence). The CDR3 DNA reads as TGTGCCAGTAGTATGGGCACTGAAGCTTTCTTT. This encodes CASSMGTEAFF.

This clonotype has more than one count but fewer than ten. J is TRBJ1-2 and V is TRBV12-3 or TRBV12-4; D gene ambiguous. V lost 1 base to trimming and J lost 2 bases, with 11 bases between them. The CDR3 spans 15 residues. CDR3 sequence reads: CASSLGVGQNYGYTF. The DNA for the CDR3 is TGTGCCAGCAGTTTAGGGGTCGGGCAGAACTATGGCTACACCTTC.

There are many counts of this clonotype. V and J are TRBV29-1 and TRBJ1-1; D remains unclear. The germline V gene has CDR1 SQVTM and CDR2 ANQGSEA. The CDR3 contains 15 residues. V lost 3 bases, J lost 1 base, and 15 bases lay in between. The DNA for the CDR3 is TGCAGCGTTGACGATGGAGCGTGGGGGAACACTGAAGCTTTCTTT. Protein product: CSVDDGAWGNTEAFF.